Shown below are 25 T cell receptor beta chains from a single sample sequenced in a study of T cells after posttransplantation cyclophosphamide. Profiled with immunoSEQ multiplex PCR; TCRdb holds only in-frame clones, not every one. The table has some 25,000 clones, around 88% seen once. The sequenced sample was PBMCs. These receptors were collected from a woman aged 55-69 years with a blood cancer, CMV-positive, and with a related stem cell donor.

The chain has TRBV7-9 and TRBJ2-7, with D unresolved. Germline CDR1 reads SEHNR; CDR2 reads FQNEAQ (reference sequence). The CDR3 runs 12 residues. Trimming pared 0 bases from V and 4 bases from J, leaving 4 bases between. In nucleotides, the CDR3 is TGTGCCAGCAGCTTAGCCCGTTACGAGCAGTACTTC. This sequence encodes CASSLARYEQYF.

CDR3 region: CAWTDRVKTRFYGYTF. DNA of the CDR3: TGTGCCTGGACGGACAGGGTCAAAACCAGATTTTATGGCTACACCTTC. The chain is built from TRBV30 and TRBJ1-2, with 8 bases that match TRBD1. The germline CDR1 and CDR2 sequences are GTSNPN and SVGIG (reference sequence). The CDR3 is 16 amino acids. J lost 5 bases, V lost 4 bases, and 15 bases had no gene match.

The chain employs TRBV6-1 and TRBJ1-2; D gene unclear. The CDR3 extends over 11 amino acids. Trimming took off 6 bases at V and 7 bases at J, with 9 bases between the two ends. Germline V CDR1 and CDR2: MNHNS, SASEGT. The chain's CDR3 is CASSVSFGYTF. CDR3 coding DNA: TGTGCCAGCAGCGTGTCGTTTGGCTACACCTTC.

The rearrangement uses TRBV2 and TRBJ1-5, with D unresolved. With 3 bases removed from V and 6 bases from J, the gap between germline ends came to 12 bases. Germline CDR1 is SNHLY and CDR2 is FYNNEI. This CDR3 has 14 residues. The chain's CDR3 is CASSDRFRGQPQHF. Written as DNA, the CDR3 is TGTGCCAGCAGTGATAGATTTCGGGGTCAGCCCCAGCATTTT.

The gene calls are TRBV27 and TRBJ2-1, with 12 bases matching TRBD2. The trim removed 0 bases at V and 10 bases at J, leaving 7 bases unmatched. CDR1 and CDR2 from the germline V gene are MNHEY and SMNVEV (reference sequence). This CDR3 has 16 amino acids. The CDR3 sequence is CASSLSRTSGILEQFF. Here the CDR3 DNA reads TGTGCCAGCAGTTTATCCCGGACTAGCGGGATATTGGAGCAGTTCTTC.

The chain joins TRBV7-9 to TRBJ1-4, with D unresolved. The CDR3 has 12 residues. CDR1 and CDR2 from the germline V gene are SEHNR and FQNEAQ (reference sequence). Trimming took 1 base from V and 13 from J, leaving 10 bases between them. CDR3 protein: CASSLDSVGLFF. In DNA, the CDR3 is TGTGCCAGCAGCTTAGACTCGGTTGGACTGTTTTTT.

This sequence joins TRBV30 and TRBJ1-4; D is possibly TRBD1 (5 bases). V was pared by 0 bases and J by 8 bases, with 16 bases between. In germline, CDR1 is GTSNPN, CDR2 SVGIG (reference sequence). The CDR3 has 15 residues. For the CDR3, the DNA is TGTGCCTGGAGTGTACCTGGGGCAGGGAAGGAAAAACTGTTTTTT. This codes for CAWSVPGAGKEKLFF.

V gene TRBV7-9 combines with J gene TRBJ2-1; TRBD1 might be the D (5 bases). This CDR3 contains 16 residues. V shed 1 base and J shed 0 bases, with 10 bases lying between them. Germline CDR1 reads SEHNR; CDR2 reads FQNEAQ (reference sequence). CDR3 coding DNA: TGTGCCAGCAGCTTAGAACGGACAAGCTCCTACAATGAGCAGTTCTTC. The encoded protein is CASSLERTSSYNEQFF.

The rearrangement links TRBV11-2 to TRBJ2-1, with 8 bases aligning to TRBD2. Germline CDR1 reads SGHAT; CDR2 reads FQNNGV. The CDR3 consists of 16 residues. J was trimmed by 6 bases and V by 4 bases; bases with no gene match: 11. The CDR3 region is CASSSNTGLVVNEQFF. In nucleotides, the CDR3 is TGTGCCAGCAGCTCAAACACGGGACTAGTGGTCAATGAGCAGTTCTTC.

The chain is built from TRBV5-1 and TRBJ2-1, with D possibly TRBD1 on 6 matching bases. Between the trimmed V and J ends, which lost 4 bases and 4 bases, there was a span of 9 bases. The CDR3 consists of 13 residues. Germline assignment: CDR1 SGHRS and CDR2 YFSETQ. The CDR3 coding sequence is TGCGCCAGCAGCAAGGACAGATACAATGAGCAGTTCTTC. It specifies CASSKDRYNEQFF.

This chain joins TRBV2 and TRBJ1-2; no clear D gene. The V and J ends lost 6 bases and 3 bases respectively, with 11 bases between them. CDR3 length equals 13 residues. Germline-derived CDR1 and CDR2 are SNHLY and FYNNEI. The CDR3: CASSELVDYGYTF. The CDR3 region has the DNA TGTGCCAGCAGCGAGCTAGTTGACTATGGCTACACCTTC. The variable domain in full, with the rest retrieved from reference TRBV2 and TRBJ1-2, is EPEVTQTPSHQVTQMGQEVILRCVPISNHLYFYWYRQILGQKVEFLVSFYNNEISEKSEIFDDQFSVERPDGSNFTLKIRSTKLEDSAMYFCASSELVDYGYTFGSGTRLTVV.

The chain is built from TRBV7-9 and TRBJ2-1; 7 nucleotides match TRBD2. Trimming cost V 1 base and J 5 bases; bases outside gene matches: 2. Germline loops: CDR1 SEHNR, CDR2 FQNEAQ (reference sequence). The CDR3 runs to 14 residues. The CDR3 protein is CASSLDLADNEQFF. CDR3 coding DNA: TGTGCCAGCAGCTTAGATCTAGCGGACAATGAGCAGTTCTTC.

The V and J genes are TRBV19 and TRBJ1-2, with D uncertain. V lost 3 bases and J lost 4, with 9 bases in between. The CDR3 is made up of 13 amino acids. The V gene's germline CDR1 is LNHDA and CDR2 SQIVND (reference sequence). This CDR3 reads CASSIGETYGYTF. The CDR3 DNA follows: TGTGCCAGTAGTATCGGGGAAACCTATGGCTACACCTTC.

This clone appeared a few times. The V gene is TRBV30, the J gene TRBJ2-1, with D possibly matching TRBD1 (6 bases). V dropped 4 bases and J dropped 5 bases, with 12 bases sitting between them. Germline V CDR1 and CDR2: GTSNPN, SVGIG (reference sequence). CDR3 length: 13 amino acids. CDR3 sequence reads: CAWKGHKNNEQFF. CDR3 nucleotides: TGTGCCTGGAAGGGACACAAAAACAATGAGCAGTTCTTC.

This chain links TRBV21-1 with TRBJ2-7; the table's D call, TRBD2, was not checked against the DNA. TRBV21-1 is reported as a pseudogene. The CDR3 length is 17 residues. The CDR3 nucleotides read TGTGCCAGCAGCCCGTGGGGGACTAGCGGGAGTAGAGACGAGCAGTACTTC. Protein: CASSPWGTSGSRDEQYF.

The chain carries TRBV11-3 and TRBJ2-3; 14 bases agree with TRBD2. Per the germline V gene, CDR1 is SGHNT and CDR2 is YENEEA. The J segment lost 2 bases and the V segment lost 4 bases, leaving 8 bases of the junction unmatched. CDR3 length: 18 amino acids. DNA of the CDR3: TGTGCCAGCAGCTCCGGGACTAGCGGGAGTTCGTACACAGATACGCAGTATTTT. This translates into CASSSGTSGSSYTDTQYF.

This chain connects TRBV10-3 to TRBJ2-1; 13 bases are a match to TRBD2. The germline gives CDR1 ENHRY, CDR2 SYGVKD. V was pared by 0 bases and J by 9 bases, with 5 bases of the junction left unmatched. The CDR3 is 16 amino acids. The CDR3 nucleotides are TGTGCCATCAGTGAGTCAGGACTAGCGGGAGTCAGTGAGCAGTTCTTC. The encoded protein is CAISESGLAGVSEQFF.

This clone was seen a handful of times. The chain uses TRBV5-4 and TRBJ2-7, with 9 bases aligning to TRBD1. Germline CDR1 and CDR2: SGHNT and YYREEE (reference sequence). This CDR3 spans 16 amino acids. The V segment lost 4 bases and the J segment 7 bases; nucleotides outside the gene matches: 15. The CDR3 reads CASSQEEGQGPREQYF. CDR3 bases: TGTGCCAGCAGCCAAGAGGAGGGACAGGGTCCAAGGGAGCAGTACTTC.

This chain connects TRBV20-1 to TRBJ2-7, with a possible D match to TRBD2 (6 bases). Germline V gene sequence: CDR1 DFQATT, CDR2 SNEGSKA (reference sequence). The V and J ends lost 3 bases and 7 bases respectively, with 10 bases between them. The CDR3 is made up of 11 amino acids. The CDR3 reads CSASRGDEQYF. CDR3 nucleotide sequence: TGCAGTGCTAGTCGCGGGGATGAGCAGTACTTC.

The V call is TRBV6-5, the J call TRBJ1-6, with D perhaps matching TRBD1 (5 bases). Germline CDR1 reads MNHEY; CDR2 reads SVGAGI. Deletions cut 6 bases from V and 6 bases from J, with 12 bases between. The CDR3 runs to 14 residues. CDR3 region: CASSLERGNSPLHF. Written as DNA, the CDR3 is TGTGCCAGCAGCCTCGAAAGGGGTAATTCACCCCTCCACTTT.

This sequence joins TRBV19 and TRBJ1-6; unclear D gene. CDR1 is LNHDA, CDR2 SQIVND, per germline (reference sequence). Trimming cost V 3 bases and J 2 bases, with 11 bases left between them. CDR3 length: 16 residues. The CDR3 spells CASSMTGITYNSPLHF. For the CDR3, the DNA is TGTGCCAGTAGTATGACTGGCATCACCTATAATTCACCCCTCCACTTT.

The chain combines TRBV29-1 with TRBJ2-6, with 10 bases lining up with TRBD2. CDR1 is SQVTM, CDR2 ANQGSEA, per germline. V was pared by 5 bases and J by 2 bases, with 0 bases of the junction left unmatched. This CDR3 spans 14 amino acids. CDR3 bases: TGCAGCGTTCTAGCGGGAGCTGGGGCCAACGTCCTGACTTTC. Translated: CSVLAGAGANVLTF.

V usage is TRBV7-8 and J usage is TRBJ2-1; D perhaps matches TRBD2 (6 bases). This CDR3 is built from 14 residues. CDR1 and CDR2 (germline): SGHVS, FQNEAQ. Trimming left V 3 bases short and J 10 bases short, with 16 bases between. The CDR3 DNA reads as TGTGCCAGCAGCTTTTTAACTAGCCTTTCGGAGCAGTTCTTC. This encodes CASSFLTSLSEQFF.

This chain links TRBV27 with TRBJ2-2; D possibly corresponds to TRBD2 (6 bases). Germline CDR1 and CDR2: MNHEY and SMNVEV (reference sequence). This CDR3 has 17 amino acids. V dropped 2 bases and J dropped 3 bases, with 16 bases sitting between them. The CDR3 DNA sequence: TGTGCCAGCAGTTTACGGGCCGGAGGGGTATACACCGGGGAGCTGTTTTTT. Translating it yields CASSLRAGGVYTGELFF.

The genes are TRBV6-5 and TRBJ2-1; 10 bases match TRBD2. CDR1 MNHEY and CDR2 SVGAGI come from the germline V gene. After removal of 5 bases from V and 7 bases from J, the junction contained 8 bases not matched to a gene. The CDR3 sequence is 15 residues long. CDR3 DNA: TGTGCCAGCAGTCCCCCGGGACTAGCGACTAATGAGCAGTTCTTC. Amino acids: CASSPPGLATNEQFF.